This T cell receptor beta chain was sequenced in a study of blood T cell repertoires in COVID-19. V was pared by 3 bases and J by 4 bases, with 8 bases between. The CDR3 is 13 amino acids. CDR1 is SGDLS and CDR2 is YYNGEE in the germline V gene. Sequenced by immunoSEQ multiplex PCR; TCRdb stores in-frame clones only, minus some. The table records 120,000 to 150,000 clones, around 90% of them present only once. Enrollees, about 18 to 100 years old, lived in some 24 US areas. The chain recombines TRBV9 with TRBJ1-5, with D unclear. The sequencing input was PBMCs or T cells enriched from blood (not recorded which). The clonotype originates from a woman aged 40 to 55 who had been exposed to COVID-19. CDR3 coding DNA: TGTGCCAGCAGCGCGAGGGAAAATCAGCCCCAGCATTTT. It encodes CASSARENQPQHF. Full variable domain (rest looked up from reference TRBV9 and TRBJ1-5): DSGVTQTPKHLITATGQRVTLRCSPRSGDLSVYWYQQSLDQGLQFLIQYYNGEERAKGNILERFSAQQFPDLHSELNLSSLELGDSALYFCASSARENQPQHFGDGTRLSIL.